This T cell receptor (beta chain) was recovered during a study of shared clonotypes between healthy human individuals. Every subset had its genomic DNA shared out evenly among several immunoSEQ plates. Sequencing used immunoSEQ multiplex PCR; TCRdb keeps in-frame clones, though not all of them. The sample includes approximately 340,000 clones, less than 85% of them seen just once. Study conclusions and caveats: As a rule, naive subsets had a larger estimated richness than memory subsets. Generation of non-shared clonotypes was less probable than generation of clonotypes shared by all four donors. The sharing of about 5% of naive CD4 clonotypes was seen across a few donors.

As regards this clone: What it recognizes is unknown.

This receptor was identified in a man younger than 40 in good health. The source material was memory CD4+ T cells sorted from blood. Subset described: CD45RA-negative fraction.

The CDR3 DNA is TGTGCCAGCAGCTTATATTTCTGGACTAGCGGAGACAATGAGCAGTTCTTC. Translated, it gives CASSLYFWTSGDNEQFF. The chain couples TRBV7-9 to TRBJ2-1; 10 nucleotides align to TRBD2. Per germline, CDR1 SEHNR and CDR2 FQNEAQ (reference sequence). CDR3 size: 17 residues. Trimming took 2 bases from V and 5 from J; bases not matched to a gene: 9.